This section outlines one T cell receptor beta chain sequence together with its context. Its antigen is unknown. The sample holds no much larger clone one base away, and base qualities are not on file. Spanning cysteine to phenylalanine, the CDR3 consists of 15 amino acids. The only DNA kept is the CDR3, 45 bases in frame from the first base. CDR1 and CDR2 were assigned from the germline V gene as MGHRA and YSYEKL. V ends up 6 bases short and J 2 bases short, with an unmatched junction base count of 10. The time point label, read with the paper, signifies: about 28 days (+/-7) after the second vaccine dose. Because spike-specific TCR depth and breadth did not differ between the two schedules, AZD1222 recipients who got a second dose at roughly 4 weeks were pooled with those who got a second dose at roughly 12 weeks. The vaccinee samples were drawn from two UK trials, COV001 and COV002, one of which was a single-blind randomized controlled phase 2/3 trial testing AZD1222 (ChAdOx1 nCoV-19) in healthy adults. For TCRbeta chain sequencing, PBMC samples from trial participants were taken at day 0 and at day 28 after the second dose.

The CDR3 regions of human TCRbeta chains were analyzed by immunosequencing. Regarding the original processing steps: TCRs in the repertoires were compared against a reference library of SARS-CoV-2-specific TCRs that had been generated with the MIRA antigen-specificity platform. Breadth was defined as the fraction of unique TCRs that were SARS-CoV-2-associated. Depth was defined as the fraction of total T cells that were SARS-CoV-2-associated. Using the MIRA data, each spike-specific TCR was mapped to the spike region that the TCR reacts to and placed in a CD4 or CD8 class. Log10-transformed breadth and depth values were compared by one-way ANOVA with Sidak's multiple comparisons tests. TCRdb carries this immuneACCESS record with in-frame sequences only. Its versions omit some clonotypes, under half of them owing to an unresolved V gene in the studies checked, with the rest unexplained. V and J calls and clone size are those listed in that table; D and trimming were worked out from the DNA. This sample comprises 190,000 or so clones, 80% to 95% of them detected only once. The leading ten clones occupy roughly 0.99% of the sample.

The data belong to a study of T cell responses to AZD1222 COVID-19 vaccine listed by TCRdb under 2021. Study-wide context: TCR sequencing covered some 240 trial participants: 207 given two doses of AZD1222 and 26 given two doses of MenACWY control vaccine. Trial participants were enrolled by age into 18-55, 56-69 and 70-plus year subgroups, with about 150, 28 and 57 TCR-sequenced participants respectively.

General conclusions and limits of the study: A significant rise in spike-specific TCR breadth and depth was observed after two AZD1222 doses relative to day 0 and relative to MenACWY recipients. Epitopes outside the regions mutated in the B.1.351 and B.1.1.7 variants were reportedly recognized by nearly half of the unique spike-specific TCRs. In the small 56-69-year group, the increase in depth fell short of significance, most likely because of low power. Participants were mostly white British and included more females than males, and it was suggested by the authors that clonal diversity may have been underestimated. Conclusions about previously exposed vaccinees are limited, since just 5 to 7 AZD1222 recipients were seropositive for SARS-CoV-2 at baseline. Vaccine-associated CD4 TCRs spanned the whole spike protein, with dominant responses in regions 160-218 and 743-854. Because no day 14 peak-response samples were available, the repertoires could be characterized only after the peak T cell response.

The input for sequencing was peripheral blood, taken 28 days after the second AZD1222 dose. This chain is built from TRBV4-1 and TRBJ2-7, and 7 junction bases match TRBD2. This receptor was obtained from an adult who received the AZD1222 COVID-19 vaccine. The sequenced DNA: TGCGCCAGCAGGAGGGGTCTAGCGGAAACCTACGAGCAGTACTTC. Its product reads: CASRRGLAETYEQYF.